Sequencing of this T cell receptor beta chain was carried out in a study of T cell repertoires in cytomegalovirus infection. Turning to the study itself: Evidence of both CMV infection and a matching HLA type came from public TCR beta signatures. Study outcomes and limitations: Cumulative public TCR beta family frequency identified carriers of CMV plus the relevant HLA. In two of eight donors, the top clonotype was HLA-C-restricted CMV-specific.

Turning to this clonotype: Its antigen is not identified.

TCRdb re-called the reads with MiXCR, one entry per CDR3 protein. Of about 150,000 distinct CDR3 sequences in the sample, 23% were seen once. The length of the CDR3 is 14 residues. V was pared by 0 bases and J by 8 bases, with 12 bases between. From germline, CDR1 is SGHAT and CDR2 FQNNGV. This receptor was obtained from a human donor in good health (CMV status not recorded). Some clones in this sample may be carry-over from other donors' samples. Sequenced: PBMCs. The rearrangement uses TRBV11-2 and TRBJ2-3; D remains unclear. Here the CDR3 reads CASSLDLSPSTQYF. The CDR3 DNA reads TGTGCCAGCAGCTTAGATCTATCTCCCTCTACGCAGTATTTT.